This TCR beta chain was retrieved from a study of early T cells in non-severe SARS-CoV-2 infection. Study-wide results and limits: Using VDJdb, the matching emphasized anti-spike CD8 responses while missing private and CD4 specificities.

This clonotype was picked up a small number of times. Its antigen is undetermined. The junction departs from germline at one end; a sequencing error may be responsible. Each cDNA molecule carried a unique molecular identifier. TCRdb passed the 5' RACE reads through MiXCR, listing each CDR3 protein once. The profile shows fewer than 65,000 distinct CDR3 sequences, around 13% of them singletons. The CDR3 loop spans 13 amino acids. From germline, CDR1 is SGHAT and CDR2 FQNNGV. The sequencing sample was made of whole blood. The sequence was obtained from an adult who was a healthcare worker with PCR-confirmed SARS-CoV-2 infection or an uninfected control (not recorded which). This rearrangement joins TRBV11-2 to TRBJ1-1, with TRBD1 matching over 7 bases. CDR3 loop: CASSLEGDREVFF. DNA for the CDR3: TGTGCCAGCAGCTTAGAGGGAGACAGGGAAGTTTTCTTT.